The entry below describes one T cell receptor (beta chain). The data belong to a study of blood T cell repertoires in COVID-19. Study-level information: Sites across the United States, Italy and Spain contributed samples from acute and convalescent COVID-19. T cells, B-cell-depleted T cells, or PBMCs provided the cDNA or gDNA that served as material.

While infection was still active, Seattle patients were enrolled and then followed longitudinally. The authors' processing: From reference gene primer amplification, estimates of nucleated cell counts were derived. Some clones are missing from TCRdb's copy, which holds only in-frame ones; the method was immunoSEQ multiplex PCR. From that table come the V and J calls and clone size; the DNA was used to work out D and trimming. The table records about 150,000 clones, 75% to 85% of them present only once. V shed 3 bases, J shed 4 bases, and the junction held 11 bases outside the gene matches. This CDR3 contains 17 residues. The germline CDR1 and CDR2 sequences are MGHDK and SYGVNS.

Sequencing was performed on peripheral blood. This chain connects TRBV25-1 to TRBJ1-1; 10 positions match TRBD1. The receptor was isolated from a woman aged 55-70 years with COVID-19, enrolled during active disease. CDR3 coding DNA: TGTGCCAGCAGTGACCCTAGGACAGGGGGGAGGATCACTGAAGCTTTCTTT. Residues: CASSDPRTGGRITEAFF.